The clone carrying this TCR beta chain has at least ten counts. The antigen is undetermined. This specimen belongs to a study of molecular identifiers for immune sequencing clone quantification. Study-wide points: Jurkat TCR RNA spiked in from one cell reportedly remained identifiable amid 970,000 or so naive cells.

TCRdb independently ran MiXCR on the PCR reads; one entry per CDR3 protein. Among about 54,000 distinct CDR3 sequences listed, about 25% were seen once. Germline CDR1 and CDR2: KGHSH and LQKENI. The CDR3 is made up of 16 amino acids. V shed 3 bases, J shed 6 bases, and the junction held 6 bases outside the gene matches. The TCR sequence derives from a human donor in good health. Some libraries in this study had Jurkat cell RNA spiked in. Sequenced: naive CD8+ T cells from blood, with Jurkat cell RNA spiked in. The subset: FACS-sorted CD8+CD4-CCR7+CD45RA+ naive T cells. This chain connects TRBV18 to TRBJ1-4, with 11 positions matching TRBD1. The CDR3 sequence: CASSPRPGQGDEKLFF. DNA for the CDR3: TGTGCCAGCTCACCTCGTCCGGGACAGGGGGATGAAAAACTGTTTTTT.